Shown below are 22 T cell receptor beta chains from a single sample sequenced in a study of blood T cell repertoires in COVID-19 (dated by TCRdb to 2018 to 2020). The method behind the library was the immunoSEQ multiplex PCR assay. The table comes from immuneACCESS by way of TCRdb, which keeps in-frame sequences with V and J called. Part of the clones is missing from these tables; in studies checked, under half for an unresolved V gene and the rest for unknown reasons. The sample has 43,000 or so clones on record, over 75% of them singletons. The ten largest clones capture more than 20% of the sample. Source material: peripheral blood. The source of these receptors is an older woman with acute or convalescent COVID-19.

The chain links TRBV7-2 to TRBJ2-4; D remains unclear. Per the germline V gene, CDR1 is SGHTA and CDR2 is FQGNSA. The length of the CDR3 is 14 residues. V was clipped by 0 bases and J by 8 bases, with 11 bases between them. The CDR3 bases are TGTGCCAGCAGCTTAGCCCCCGACAAGGACATTCAGTACTTC. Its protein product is CASSLAPDKDIQYF.

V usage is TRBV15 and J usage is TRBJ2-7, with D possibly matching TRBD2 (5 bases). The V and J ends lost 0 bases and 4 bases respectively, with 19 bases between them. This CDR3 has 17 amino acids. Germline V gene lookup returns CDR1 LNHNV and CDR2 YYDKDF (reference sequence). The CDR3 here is CATSRDRGRPPPYEQYF. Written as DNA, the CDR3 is TGTGCCACCAGCAGAGATAGAGGGAGACCCCCCCCTTACGAGCAGTACTTC.

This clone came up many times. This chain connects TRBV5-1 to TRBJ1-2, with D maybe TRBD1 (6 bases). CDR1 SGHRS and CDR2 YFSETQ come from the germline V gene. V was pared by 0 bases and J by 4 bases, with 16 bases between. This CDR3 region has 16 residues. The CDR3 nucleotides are TGCGCCAGCAGCTTGGGAGAGTCAGGGGAGCTCTATGGCTACACCTTC. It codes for CASSLGESGELYGYTF.

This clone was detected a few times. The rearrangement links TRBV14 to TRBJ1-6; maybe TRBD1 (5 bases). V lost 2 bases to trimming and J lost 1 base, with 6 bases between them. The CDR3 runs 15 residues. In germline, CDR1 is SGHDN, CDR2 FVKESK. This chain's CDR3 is CASSQQGSYNSPLHF. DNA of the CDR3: TGTGCCAGCAGCCAACAGGGATCCTATAATTCACCCCTCCACTTT.

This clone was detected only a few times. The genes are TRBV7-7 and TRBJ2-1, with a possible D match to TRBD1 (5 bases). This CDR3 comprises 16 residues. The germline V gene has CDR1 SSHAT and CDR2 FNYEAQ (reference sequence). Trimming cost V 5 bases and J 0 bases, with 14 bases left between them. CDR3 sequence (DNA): TGTGCCAGCAGCCCCCAGGGCGCGAGCTCCTACAATGAGCAGTTCTTC. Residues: CASSPQGASSYNEQFF.

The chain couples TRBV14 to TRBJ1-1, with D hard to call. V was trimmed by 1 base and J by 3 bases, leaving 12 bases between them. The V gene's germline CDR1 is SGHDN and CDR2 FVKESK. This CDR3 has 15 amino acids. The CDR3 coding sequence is TGTGCCAGCAGCCAAGGCGGGTTCGGGCACACTGAAGCTTTCTTT. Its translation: CASSQGGFGHTEAFF.

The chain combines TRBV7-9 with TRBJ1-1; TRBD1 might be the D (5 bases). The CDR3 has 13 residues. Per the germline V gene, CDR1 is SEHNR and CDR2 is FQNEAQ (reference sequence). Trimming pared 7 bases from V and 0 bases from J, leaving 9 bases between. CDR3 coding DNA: TGTGCCAGCAAGGAGACAGTGAACACTGAAGCTTTCTTT. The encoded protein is CASKETVNTEAFF.

CDR3 loop: CASGTGGSPQHF. As DNA, the CDR3 is TGTGCCAGTGGGACAGGGGGCTCGCCCCAGCATTTT. The genes are TRBV19 and TRBJ1-5, with 12 nucleotides matching TRBD1. V was pared by 8 bases and J by 9 bases, with 2 bases of the junction left unmatched. The germline V gene has CDR1 LNHDA and CDR2 SQIVND (reference sequence). This CDR3 is built from 12 residues.

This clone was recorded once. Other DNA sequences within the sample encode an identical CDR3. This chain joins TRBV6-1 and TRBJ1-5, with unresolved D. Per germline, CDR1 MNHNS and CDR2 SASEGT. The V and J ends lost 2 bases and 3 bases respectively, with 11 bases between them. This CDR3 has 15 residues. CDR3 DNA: TGTGCCAGCAGTGAACCAGGAATCTCCAATCAGCCCCAGCATTTT. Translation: CASSEPGISNQPQHF.

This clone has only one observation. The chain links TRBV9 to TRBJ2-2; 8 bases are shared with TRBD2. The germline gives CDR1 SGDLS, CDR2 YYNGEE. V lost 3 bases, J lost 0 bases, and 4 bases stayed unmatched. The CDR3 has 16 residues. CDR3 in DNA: TGTGCCAGCAGCGCAACTAGCGGTTCGAACACCGGGGAGCTGTTTTTT. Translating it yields CASSATSGSNTGELFF.

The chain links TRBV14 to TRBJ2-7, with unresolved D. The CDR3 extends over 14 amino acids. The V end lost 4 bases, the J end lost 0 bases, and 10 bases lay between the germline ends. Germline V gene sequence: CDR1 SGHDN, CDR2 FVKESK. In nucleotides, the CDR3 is TGTGCCAGCAGCCCTCTGCCCAGCTCCTACGAGCAGTACTTC. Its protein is CASSPLPSSYEQYF.

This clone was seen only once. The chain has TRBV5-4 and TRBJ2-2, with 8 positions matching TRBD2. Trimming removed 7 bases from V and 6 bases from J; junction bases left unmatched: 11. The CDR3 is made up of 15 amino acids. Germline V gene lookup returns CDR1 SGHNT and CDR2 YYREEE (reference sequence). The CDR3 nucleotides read TGTGCCAGCTCGCGGGTCGGGGGGGCCCCCGGGGAGCTGTTTTTT. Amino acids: CASSRVGGAPGELFF.

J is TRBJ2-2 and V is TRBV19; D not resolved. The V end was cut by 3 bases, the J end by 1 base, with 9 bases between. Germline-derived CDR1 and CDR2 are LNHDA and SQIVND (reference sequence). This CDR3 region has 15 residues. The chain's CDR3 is CASSMRPGNTGELFF. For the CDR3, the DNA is TGTGCCAGTAGTATGAGGCCGGGGAACACCGGGGAGCTGTTTTTT.

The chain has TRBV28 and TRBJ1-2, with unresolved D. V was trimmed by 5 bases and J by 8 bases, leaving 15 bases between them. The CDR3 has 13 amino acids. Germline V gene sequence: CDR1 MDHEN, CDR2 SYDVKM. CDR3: CASSPLMGNGYTF. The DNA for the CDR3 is TGTGCCAGCAGTCCACTTATGGGCAACGGCTACACCTTC.

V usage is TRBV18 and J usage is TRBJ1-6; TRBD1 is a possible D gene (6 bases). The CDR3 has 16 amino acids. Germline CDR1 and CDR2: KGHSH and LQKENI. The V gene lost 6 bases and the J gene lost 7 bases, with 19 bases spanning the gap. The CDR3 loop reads CASSQQGLVGNSPLHF. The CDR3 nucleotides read TGTGCCAGCTCGCAACAGGGCTTGGTGGGAAATTCACCCCTCCACTTT.

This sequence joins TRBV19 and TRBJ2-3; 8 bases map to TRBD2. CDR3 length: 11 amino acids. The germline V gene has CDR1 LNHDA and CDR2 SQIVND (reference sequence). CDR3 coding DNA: TGTGTAACTCGGGGGGGTAATACGCAGTATTTT. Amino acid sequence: CVTRGGNTQYF. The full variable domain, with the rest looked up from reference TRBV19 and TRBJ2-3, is DGGITQSPKYLFRKEGQNVTLSCEQNLNHDAMYWYRQDPGQGLRLIYYSQIVNDFQKGDIAEGYSVSREKKESFPLTVTSAQKNPTAFYLCVTRGGNTQYFGPGTRLTVL.

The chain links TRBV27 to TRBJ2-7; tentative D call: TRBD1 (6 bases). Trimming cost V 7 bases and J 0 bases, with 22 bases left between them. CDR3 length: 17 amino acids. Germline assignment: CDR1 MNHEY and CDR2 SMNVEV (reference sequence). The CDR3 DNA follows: TGTGCCAGCAACAAGTCCAACAGGGCTCAGAGCTCCTACGAGCAGTACTTC. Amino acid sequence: CASNKSNRAQSSYEQYF.

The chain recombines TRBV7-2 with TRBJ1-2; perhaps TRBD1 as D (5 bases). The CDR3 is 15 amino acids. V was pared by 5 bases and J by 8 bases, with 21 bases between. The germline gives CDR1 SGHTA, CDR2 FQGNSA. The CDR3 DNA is TGTGCCAGCAGCGTAAACAGGCCCTCCGCGGGGGGCTACACCTTC. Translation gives CASSVNRPSAGGYTF.

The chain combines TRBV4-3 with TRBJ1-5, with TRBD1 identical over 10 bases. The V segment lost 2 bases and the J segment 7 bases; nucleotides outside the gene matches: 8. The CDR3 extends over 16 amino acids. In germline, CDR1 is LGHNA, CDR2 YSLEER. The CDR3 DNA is TGCGCCAGCAGCCAACGACAGGGGGCGAGTCCACAGCCCCAGCATTTT. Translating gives CASSQRQGASPQPQHF.

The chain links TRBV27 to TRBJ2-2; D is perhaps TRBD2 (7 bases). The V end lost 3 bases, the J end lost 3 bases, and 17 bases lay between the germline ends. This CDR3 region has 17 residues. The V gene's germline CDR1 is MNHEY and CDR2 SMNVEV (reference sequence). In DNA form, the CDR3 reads TGTGCCAGCAGTTTCTTCAGGGGAGGGGACGACACCGGGGAGCTGTTTTTT. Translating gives CASSFFRGGDDTGELFF.

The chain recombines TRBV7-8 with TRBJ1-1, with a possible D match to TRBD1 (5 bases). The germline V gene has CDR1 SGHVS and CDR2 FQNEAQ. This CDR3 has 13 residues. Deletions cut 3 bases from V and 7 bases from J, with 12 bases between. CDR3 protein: CASSFLGEGEAFF. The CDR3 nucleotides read TGTGCCAGCAGCTTCTTAGGGGAAGGTGAAGCTTTCTTT.

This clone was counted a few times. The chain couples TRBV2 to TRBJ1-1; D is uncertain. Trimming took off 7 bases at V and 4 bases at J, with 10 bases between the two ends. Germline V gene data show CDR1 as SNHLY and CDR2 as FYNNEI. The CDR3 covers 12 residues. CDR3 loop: CASMAGGTEAFF. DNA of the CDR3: TGTGCCAGCATGGCGGGAGGCACTGAAGCTTTCTTT.